One T cell receptor (beta chain) is described in this entry. The entry originates in a study of blood T cell repertoires in COVID-19. Study background: Samples representing acute and convalescent COVID-19 were sourced from the United States, Italy and Spain.

The CDR3 contains 13 residues. Germline values: CDR1 GTSNPN, CDR2 SVGIG (reference sequence). Trimming took off 2 bases at V and 8 bases at J, with 13 bases between the two ends. Source study methods: From reference gene primer amplification, estimates of nucleated cell counts were derived. Only in-frame clones appear in the TCRdb table, and some are missing; sequencing was by immunoSEQ multiplex PCR. V and J calls and clone size come straight from that table; D and trimming were deduced from the DNA. The sample holds 150,000 to 200,000 clones; roughly 90% are singletons and the top ten take about 3%.

The sequencing sample was made of peripheral blood. The chain employs TRBV30 and TRBJ2-1, with TRBD2 as a possible D gene (6 bases). This clonotype originated in a man aged 55 to 70 with acute or convalescent COVID-19. CDR3 sequence: CAWSSTGVYEQFF. CDR3 bases: TGTGCCTGGAGTTCCACGGGGGTCTATGAGCAGTTCTTC.